These 14 T cell receptor beta chains were sequenced from one sample in a study of blood T cell repertoires in COVID-19. Using immunoSEQ multiplex PCR, the repertoire was profiled, and TCRdb retains in-frame clones only, with some absent. The data hold about 250,000 clones, with 80% to 85% observed a single time. The sample was peripheral blood. The source is a man in his forties or fifties with active or convalescent COVID-19.

This clone was detected once. The genes are TRBV5-5 and TRBJ2-3; 11 bases are a match to TRBD2. Trimming cost V 4 bases and J 0 bases; bases outside gene matches: 4. This CDR3 is 16 amino acids long. Germline-derived CDR1 and CDR2 are SGHKS and YYEKEE (reference sequence). CDR3 DNA: TGTGCCAGCAGCACCCTAGCGGGAGGTAGCACAGATACGCAGTATTTT. The encoded protein is CASSTLAGGSTDTQYF.

The rearrangement uses TRBV7-9 and TRBJ1-1; no definite D call. The ends were cut back, 5 bases at V and 8 bases at J, with 12 bases in the middle. CDR1 is SEHNR and CDR2 is FQNEAQ in the germline V gene (reference sequence). The CDR3 length is 12 residues. As DNA, the CDR3 is TGTGCCAGCAGCCCTTCGAGCCACGAAGCTTTCTTT. It specifies CASSPSSHEAFF.

V usage is TRBV10-3 and J usage is TRBJ2-7; D may be TRBD1 (5 bases). V lost 4 bases and J 5 bases, leaving 9 bases between the germline ends. Germline CDR1 is ENHRY and CDR2 is SYGVKD. CDR3 length: 12 residues. For the CDR3, the DNA is TGTGCCATCAGTGGGGGCCCCCACGAGCAGTACTTC. Encoded protein: CAISGGPHEQYF.

The gene calls are TRBV7-9 and TRBJ1-2; D is perhaps TRBD1 (6 bases). Germline V CDR1 and CDR2: SEHNR, FQNEAQ (reference sequence). V dropped 4 bases and J dropped 7 bases, with 16 bases sitting between them. The CDR3 runs to 14 residues. As DNA, the CDR3 is TGTGCCAGCAGCTCCCACGACAGGTTCGGTGGCTACACCTTC. Translating gives CASSSHDRFGGYTF.

The chain links TRBV9 to TRBJ2-2; TRBD2 matches 8 bases. The V segment lost 0 bases and the J segment 4 bases; nucleotides outside the gene matches: 5. Germline V lookup: CDR1 SGDLS, CDR2 YYNGEE. The length of the CDR3 is 16 residues. The CDR3 here is CASSVGPAGATGELFF. The CDR3 DNA follows: TGTGCCAGCAGCGTAGGTCCAGCGGGGGCCACCGGGGAGCTGTTTTTT.

The chain employs TRBV18 and TRBJ2-1; D is perhaps TRBD2 (6 bases). Deletions cut 1 base from V and 5 bases from J, with 12 bases between. Germline V gives CDR1 KGHSH, CDR2 LQKENI. This CDR3 comprises 15 residues. The chain's CDR3 is CASSPQGTPNNEQFF. The CDR3 DNA sequence: TGTGCCAGCTCACCACAGGGGACTCCAAACAATGAGCAGTTCTTC.

V gene TRBV28 combines with J gene TRBJ2-7, with D perhaps matching TRBD2 (7 bases). Trimming left V 7 bases short and J 5 bases short, with 18 bases between. Germline CDR1 is MDHEN and CDR2 is SYDVKM. The CDR3 extends over 14 amino acids. The CDR3 sequence: CASTTGAGANEQYF. The CDR3 DNA reads TGTGCCAGCACTACGGGGGCGGGGGCCAACGAGCAGTACTTC.

V gene TRBV5-1 combines with J gene TRBJ2-2, with 7 nucleotides matching TRBD2. The germline V gene encodes CDR1 SGHRS and CDR2 YFSETQ. V lost 5 bases to trimming and J lost 0 bases; unmatched junction nucleotides: 4. The CDR3 is 15 amino acids. The CDR3 region is CASRPGTTNTGELFF. The DNA of the CDR3 is TGCGCCAGCAGACCCGGGACTACGAACACCGGGGAGCTGTTTTTT. Together with reference TRBV5-1 and TRBJ2-2, the CDR3 gives the full variable domain: KAGVTQTPRYLIKTRGQQVTLSCSPISGHRSVSWYQQTPGQGLQFLFEYFSETQRNKGNFPGRFSGRQFSNSRSEMNVSTLELGDSALYLCASRPGTTNTGELFFGEGSRLTVL.

This clone was detected only a few times. V usage is TRBV4-2 and J usage is TRBJ2-6, with TRBD1 identical over 8 bases. The CDR3 spans 16 residues. Germline CDR1 is LGHNA and CDR2 is YNFKEQ. V was pared by 0 bases and J by 2 bases, with 0 bases of the junction left unmatched. The CDR3 nucleotides read TGTGCCAGCAGCCAAGAGACAGGGGCTGGGGCCAACGTCCTGACTTTC. Its protein product is CASSQETGAGANVLTF.

J is TRBJ1-3 and V is TRBV10-3; TRBD1 matches at 7 bases. CDR3 length equals 15 residues. Looked up from germline, CDR1 is ENHRY and CDR2 is SYGVKD. V lost 2 bases, J lost 2 bases, and 3 bases stayed unmatched. CDR3 residues: CAISEADRAGNTIYF. The DNA for the CDR3 is TGTGCCATCAGTGAGGCCGACAGGGCTGGAAACACCATATATTTT.

The chain recombines TRBV9 with TRBJ1-1, with TRBD1 identical over 8 bases. The germline gives CDR1 SGDLS, CDR2 YYNGEE. This CDR3 region has 13 residues. Trimming took 3 bases from V and 4 from J; bases not matched to a gene: 2. The CDR3 nucleotides read TGTGCCAGCAGCGCTACAGGGGGCACTGAAGCTTTCTTT. Its protein is CASSATGGTEAFF.

The chain couples TRBV6-5 to TRBJ2-1, with D maybe TRBD2 (6 bases). This CDR3 spans 14 amino acids. The V and J ends lost 6 bases and 3 bases respectively, with 12 bases between them. Per the germline V gene, CDR1 is MNHEY and CDR2 is SVGAGI. As DNA, the CDR3 is TGTGCCAGCAGAGAGGTGGGGGGCTACAATGAGCAGTTCTTC. This sequence encodes CASREVGGYNEQFF.

As to this clone: One end of the junction varies from germline; a read error may be responsible. The gene calls are TRBV15 and TRBJ1-6; tentative D call: TRBD1 (5 bases). Germline-derived CDR1 and CDR2 are LNHNV and YYDKDF (reference sequence). This CDR3 spans 13 amino acids. The CDR3, as DNA: TGTGCCACCAGCAGAGGGGGGGACCAACCGCTAAACTTT. Translating gives CATSRGGDQPLNF.

The chain uses TRBV7-2 and TRBJ1-3; 7 bases align to TRBD1. Germline-derived CDR1 and CDR2 are SGHTA and FQGNSA. This CDR3 comprises 14 residues. The ends lost 5 bases at V and 1 base at J; junction bases unmatched: 2. The CDR3 nucleotides are TGTGCCAGCAGCGTGACAGGGTCTGGAAACACCATATATTTT. As protein: CASSVTGSGNTIYF.